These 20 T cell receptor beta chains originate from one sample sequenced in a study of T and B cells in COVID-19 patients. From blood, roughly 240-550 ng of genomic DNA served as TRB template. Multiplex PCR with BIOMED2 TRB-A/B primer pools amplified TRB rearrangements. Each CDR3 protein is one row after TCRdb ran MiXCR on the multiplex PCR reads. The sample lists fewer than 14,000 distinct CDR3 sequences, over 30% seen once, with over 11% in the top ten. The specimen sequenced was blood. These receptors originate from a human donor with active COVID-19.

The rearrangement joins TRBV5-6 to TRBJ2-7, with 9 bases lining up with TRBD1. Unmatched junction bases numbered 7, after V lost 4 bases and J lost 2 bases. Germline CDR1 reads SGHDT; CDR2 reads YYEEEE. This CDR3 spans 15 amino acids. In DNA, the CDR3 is TGTGCCAGCAGCCGTAAGGACAGGGGAGCCTACGAGCAGTACTTC. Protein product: CASSRKDRGAYEQYF.

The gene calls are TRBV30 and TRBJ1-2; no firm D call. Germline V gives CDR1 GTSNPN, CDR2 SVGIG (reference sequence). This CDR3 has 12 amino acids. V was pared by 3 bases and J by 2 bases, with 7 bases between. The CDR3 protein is CAWRSVNYGYTF. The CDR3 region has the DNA TGTGCCTGGAGATCAGTCAACTATGGCTACACCTTC.

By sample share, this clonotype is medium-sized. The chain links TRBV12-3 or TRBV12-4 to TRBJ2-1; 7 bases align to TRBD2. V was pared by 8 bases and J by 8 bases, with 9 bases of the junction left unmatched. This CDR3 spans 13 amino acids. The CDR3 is CASRAGLPHEQFF. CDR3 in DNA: TGTGCCAGCCGAGCGGGGCTGCCTCATGAGCAGTTCTTC.

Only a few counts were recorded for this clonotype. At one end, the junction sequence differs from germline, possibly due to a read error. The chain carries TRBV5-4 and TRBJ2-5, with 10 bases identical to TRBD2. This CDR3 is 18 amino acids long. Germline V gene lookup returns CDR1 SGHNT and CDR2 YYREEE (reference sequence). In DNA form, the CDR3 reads TGTGCCAGAAGCTTTCGGCCTAGCGGGGGCCTATACCAAGAGACCCAGTACTTC. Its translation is CARSFRPSGGLYQETQYF. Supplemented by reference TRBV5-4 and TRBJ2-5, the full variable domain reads ETGVTQSPTHLIKTRGQQVTLRCSSQSGHNTVSWYQQALGQGPQFIFQYYREEENGRGNFPPRFSGLQFPNYSSELNVNALELDDSALYLCARSFRPSGGLYQETQYFGPGTRLLVL.

The CDR3 reads CASSPLGGLSNQPQHF. The CDR3 DNA reads as TGCGCCAGCAGCCCCTTGGGGGGGCTAAGCAATCAGCCCCAGCATTTT. The chain has TRBV5-1 and TRBJ1-5; maybe TRBD1 (6 bases). V was shortened by 4 bases and J by 1 base, with 15 bases between the two germline ends. Germline V gene lookup returns CDR1 SGHRS and CDR2 YFSETQ. The CDR3 runs 16 residues.

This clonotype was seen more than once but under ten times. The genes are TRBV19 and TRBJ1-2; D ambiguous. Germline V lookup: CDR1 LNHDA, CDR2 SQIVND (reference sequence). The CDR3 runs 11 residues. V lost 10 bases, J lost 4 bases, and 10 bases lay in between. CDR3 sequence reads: CATRSGYGYTF. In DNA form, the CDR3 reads TGTGCCACCCGTTCAGGCTATGGCTACACCTTC.

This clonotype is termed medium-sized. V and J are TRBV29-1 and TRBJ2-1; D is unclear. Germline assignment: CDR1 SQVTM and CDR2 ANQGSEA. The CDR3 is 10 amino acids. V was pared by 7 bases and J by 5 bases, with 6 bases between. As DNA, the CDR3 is TGCAGCGCTACCGACAATGAGCAGTTCTTC. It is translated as CSATDNEQFF.

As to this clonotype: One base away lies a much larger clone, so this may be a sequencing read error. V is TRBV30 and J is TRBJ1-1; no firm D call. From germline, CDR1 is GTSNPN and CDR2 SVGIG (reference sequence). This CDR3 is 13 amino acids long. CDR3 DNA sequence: TGTGCCTGGAGTGTACGAATGAACACTGAAACTTTCTTT. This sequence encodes CAWSVRMNTETFF.

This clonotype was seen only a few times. CDR3 DNA sequence: TGTGCCAGCAGTTTAGCGGGAGATATCTACGAGCAGTACTTC. Translated: CASSLAGDIYEQYF. The chain is built from TRBV12-3 or TRBV12-4 and TRBJ2-7; D may be TRBD2 (5 bases). V lost 0 bases and J 3 bases, leaving 9 bases between the germline ends. The CDR3 length is 14 residues.

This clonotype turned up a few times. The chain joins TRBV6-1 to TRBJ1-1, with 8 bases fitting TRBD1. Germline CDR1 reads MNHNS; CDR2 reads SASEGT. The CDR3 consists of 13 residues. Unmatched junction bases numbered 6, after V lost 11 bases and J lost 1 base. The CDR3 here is CAVRGTGNTEAFF. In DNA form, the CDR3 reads TGTGCCGTCCGGGGGACAGGGAACACTGAAGCTTTCTTT.

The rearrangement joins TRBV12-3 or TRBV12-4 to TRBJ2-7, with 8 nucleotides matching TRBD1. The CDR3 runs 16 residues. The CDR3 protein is CASGLGPDRAGYEQYF. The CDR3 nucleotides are TGTGCTAGTGGTTTGGGACCGGACAGGGCCGGCTACGAGCAGTACTTC.

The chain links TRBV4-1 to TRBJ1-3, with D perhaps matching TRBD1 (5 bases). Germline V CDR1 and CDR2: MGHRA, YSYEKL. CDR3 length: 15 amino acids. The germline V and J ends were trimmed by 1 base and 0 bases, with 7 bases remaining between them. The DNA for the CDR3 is TGCGCCAGCAGCCAAGGGGGGTCCTCTGGAAACACCATATATTTT. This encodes CASSQGGSSGNTIYF.

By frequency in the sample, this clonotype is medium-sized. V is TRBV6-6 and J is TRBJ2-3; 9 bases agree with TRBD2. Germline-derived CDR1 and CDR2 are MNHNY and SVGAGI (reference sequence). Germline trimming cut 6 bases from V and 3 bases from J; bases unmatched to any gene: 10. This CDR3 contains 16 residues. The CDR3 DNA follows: TGTGCCAGCAGGCCCCATCCGGGACTAGCAACAGATACGCAGTATTTT. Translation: CASRPHPGLATDTQYF.

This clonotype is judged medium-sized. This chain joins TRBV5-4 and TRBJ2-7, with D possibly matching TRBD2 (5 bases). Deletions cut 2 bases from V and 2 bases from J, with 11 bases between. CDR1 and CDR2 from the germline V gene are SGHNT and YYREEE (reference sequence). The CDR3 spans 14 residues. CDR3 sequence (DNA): TGTGCCAGCAGCTTCAGCGGAACTACCTACGAGCAGTACTTC. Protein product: CASSFSGTTYEQYF.

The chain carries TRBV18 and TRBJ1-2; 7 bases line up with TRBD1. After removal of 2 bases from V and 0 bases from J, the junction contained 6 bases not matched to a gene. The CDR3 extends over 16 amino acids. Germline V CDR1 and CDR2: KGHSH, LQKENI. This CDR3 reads CASSPWRGPTNYGYTF. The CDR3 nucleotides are TGTGCCAGCTCACCATGGAGGGGGCCTACTAACTATGGCTACACCTTC.

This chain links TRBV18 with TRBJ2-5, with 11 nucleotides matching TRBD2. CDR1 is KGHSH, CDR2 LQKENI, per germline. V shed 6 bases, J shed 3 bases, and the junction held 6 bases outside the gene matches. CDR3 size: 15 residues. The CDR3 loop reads CASSPGTSGKETQYF. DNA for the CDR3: TGTGCCAGCTCCCCCGGGACTAGCGGAAAAGAGACCCAGTACTTC. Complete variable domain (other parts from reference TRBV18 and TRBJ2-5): NAGVMQNPRHLVRRRGQEARLRCSPMKGHSHVYWYRQLPEEGLKFMVYLQKENIIDESGMPKERFSAEFPKEGPSILRIQQVVRGDSAAYFCASSPGTSGKETQYFGPGTRLLVL.

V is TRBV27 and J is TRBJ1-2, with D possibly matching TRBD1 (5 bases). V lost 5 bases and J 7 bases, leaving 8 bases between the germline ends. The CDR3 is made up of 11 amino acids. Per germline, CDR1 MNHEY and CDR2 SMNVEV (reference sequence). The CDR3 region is CASSVTVGYTF. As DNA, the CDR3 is TGTGCCAGCAGTGTGACAGTTGGCTACACCTTC.

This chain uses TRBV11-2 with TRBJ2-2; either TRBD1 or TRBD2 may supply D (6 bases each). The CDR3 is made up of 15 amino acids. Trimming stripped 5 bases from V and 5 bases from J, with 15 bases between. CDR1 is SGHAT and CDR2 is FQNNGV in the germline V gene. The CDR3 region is CASSVGGLSTGELFF. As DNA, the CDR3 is TGTGCCAGCAGCGTAGGGGGGCTAAGTACCGGGGAGCTGTTTTTT. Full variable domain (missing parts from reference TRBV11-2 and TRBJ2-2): EAGVAQSPRYKIIEKRQSVAFWCNPISGHATLYWYQQILGQGPKLLIQFQNNGVVDDSQLPKDRFSAERLKGVDSTLKIQPAKLEDSAVYLCASSVGGLSTGELFFGEGSRLTVL.

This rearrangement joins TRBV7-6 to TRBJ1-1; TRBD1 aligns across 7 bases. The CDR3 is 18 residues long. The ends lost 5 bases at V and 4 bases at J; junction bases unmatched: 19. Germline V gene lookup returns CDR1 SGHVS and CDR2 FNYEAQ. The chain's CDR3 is CASSVGDRVNPSRTEAFF. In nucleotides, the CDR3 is TGTGCCAGCAGCGTAGGTGACAGGGTAAATCCTTCCCGCACTGAAGCTTTCTTT.

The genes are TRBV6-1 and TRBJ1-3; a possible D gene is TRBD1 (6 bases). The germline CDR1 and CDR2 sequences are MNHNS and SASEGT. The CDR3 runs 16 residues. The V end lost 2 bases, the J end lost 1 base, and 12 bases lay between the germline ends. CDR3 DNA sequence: TGTGCCAGCAGTGAAATGCCCAGGGGTTCTGGAAACACCATATATTTT. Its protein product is CASSEMPRGSGNTIYF.